The 15 T cell receptor beta chains reported below all come from one sample, sequenced in a study of beta chain features in type 1 diabetes. The entirety of the isolated RNA underwent reverse transcription, so expressed TCRB transcripts were sequenced. Assay used: immunoSEQ multiplex PCR; TCRdb lists only in-frame clones, some missing. This table has fewer than 350,000 clones, under 8.5% appearing once. Input material: central memory CD4+ T cells from blood. All receptors derive from a woman between 18 and 30 years old in good health.

The V call is TRBV27, the J call TRBJ1-2, with D hard to call. Trimming took 5 bases from V and 5 from J, leaving 15 bases between them. The CDR3 extends over 14 amino acids. The germline gives CDR1 MNHEY, CDR2 SMNVEV (reference sequence). The CDR3 nucleotides are TGTGCCAGCAGTCCAACGGACGGAAGGTATGGCTACACCTTC. Its translation: CASSPTDGRYGYTF.

As to this clone: Other DNA sequences within the sample encode an identical CDR3. V usage is TRBV30 and J usage is TRBJ1-3, with no clear D. The V gene's germline CDR1 is GTSNPN and CDR2 SVGIG (reference sequence). The CDR3 covers 11 residues. V was shortened by 1 base and J by 3 bases, with 1 base between the two germline ends. The CDR3 loop is CAWSGGNTIYF. For the CDR3, the DNA is TGTGCCTGGAGTGGTGGAAACACCATATATTTT.

In the case of this clone: The germline gene is not matched at one end of the junction; a read error may be the cause. The chain recombines TRBV11-2 with TRBJ1-2; D not resolved. This CDR3 has 11 amino acids. From germline, CDR1 is SGHAT and CDR2 FQNNGV. CDR3 DNA: TGTGCCAGCAGCTTCTCCAGGAGGGTCTACTTC. Translation: CASSFSRRVYF.

This clone was observed many times. The V and J genes are TRBV28 and TRBJ1-6; 8 nucleotides agree with TRBD1. Trimming cost V 6 bases and J 11 bases; bases outside gene matches: 15. CDR1 is MDHEN and CDR2 is SYDVKM in the germline V gene. The CDR3 spans 16 residues. CDR3 residues: CASRLGQGEMDAPLHF. The CDR3 DNA follows: TGTGCCAGCAGATTAGGACAGGGAGAGATGGACGCACCCCTCCACTTT.

J is TRBJ2-3 and V is TRBV28; TRBD1 aligns across 7 bases. The CDR3 runs to 13 residues. Losses at the gene ends were 6 bases for V and 5 bases for J; bases not matched to a gene: 5. Per the germline V gene, CDR1 is MDHEN and CDR2 is SYDVKM. The CDR3 DNA sequence: TGTGCCAGCAGAAGGACAGGTTTAGATACGCAGTATTTT. Protein sequence: CASRRTGLDTQYF.

The CDR3 reads CASSLKASGLIQETQYF. In DNA, the CDR3 is TGTGCCAGCAGCTTAAAAGCTAGCGGGCTTATACAAGAGACCCAGTACTTC. The rearrangement joins TRBV7-8 to TRBJ2-5, with 8 nucleotides matching TRBD2. The V gene end was trimmed by 2 bases and the J gene end by 2 bases; junction bases not matched to a gene: 10. CDR3 length: 17 residues. CDR1 SGHVS and CDR2 FQNEAQ come from the germline V gene.

The V call is TRBV7-2, the J call TRBJ2-5, with TRBD1 identical over 8 bases. The length of the CDR3 is 15 residues. Trimming took 1 base from V and 3 from J; bases not matched to a gene: 4. Germline loops: CDR1 SGHTA, CDR2 FQGNSA. The CDR3 DNA follows: TGTGCCAGCAGCTTAGGCAGGGGGCGGGAAGAGACCCAGTACTTC. It encodes CASSLGRGREETQYF.

This chain connects TRBV7-3 to TRBJ2-7; TRBD2 might be the D (6 bases). V dropped 5 bases and J dropped 1 base, with 18 bases sitting between them. This CDR3 comprises 16 residues. CDR1 is SGHTA, CDR2 FQGTGA, per germline. Here the CDR3 reads CASSPGGTQASYEQYF. CDR3 nucleotides: TGTGCCAGCAGCCCCGGCGGGACTCAGGCGTCCTACGAGCAGTACTTC.

In the case of this clone: The germline gene is not matched at one end of the junction; a read error may be the cause. The DNA of the CDR3 is TGTGCTAGCAGCTTAGTCCTCCCGGGACAGGGGAACAATGAGCAGTTCTTC. Its translation: CASSLVLPGQGNNEQFF. This chain connects TRBV7-7 to TRBJ2-1; 10 bases align to TRBD1. The CDR3 has 17 amino acids. In germline, CDR1 is SSHAT, CDR2 FNYEAQ (reference sequence).

This clone occurred a few times. This rearrangement joins TRBV30 to TRBJ1-1; TRBD1 might be the D (6 bases). Trimming stripped 0 bases from V and 5 bases from J, with 10 bases between. CDR1 is GTSNPN and CDR2 is SVGIG in the germline V gene (reference sequence). The CDR3 sequence is 13 residues long. The DNA for the CDR3 is TGTGCCTGGAGTGTAAAGGGGGGTACTGAAGCTTTCTTT. Its translation is CAWSVKGGTEAFF.

The rearrangement uses TRBV11-1 and TRBJ2-5; 8 nucleotides agree with TRBD2. V shed 5 bases and J 2 bases; nucleotides not matched to a gene: 10. Germline loops: CDR1 SGHAT, CDR2 FQDESV (reference sequence). The CDR3 runs to 16 residues. CDR3 amino acids: CASSPMAASGQETQYF. DNA for the CDR3: TGTGCCAGCAGCCCAATGGCGGCTAGCGGGCAAGAGACCCAGTACTTC.

V gene TRBV5-1 combines with J gene TRBJ2-2, with no clear D. The CDR3 loop spans 14 amino acids. Germline V CDR1 and CDR2: SGHRS, YFSETQ. The V gene lost 0 bases and the J gene lost 6 bases, with 9 bases spanning the gap. This chain's CDR3 is CASSLEVRSGELFF. DNA of the CDR3: TGCGCCAGCAGCTTGGAGGTCCGATCCGGGGAGCTGTTTTTT.

The chain uses TRBV5-1 and TRBJ1-1; D unresolved. From germline, CDR1 is SGHRS and CDR2 YFSETQ. V was cut by 0 bases and J by 5 bases, with 14 bases left in between. The CDR3 is made up of 15 amino acids. CDR3 nucleotide sequence: TGCGCCAGCAGCTTGGAAGGTCGGGGTTGGACTGAAGCTTTCTTT. Translation: CASSLEGRGWTEAFF.

This clone was counted ten times or more. This chain uses TRBV7-2 with TRBJ2-1; weak D call: TRBD2 (5 bases). V gave up 5 bases and J gave up 9 bases, with 11 bases separating them. Germline values: CDR1 SGHTA, CDR2 FQGNSA. The CDR3 has 12 amino acids. CDR3 DNA sequence: TGTGCCAGCAGCCCCAGGACTGGTGAGCAGTTCTTC. Translation gives CASSPRTGEQFF.

The rearrangement links TRBV19 to TRBJ2-5; 7 bases map to TRBD1. CDR3 size: 17 residues. CDR1 LNHDA and CDR2 SQIVND come from the germline V gene (reference sequence). Germline trimming cut 3 bases from V and 2 bases from J; bases unmatched to any gene: 12. In DNA, the CDR3 is TGTGCCAGTAGTATCGACAGGGTAAGGGTCGGGCAAGAGACCCAGTACTTC. Protein sequence: CASSIDRVRVGQETQYF.